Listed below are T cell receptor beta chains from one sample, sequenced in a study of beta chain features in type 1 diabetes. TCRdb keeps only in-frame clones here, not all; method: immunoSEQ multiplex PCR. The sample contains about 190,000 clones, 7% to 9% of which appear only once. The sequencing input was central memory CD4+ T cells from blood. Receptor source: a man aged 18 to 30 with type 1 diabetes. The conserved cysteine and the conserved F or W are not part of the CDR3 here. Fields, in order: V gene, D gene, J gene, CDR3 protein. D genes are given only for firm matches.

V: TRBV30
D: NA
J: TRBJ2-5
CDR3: AWSIGASASQETQY

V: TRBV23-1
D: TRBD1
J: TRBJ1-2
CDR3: ASRRDRTYYGYT

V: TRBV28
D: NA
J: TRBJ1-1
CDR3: ASGGGATEAF

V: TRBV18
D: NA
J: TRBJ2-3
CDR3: ASSPQGGTVYTDTQY

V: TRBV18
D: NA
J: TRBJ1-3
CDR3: ASSPGQGSGNTIY

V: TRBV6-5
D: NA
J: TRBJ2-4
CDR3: ATHGDQGTKNIQY

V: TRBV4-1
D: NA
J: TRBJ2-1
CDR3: ASSHDDDTGSYNEQF

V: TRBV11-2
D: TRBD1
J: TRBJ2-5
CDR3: ASSLGTGDRETQY

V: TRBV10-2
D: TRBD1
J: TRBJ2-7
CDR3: ASSEGQADSYEQY

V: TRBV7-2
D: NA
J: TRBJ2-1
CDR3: ASSPPTGIEQF

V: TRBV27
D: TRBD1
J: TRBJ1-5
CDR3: ASSLSYRQGWIQPQH

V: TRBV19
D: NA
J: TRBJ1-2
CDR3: ASSIVEGIGYT

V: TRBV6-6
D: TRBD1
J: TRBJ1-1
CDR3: ASSQDRGLAF

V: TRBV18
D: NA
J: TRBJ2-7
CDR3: ASSPKATTGAYEQY

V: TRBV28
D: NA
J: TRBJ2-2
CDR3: ASSYYDTGELF

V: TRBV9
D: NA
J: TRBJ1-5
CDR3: ASSVSGEVYQPQH

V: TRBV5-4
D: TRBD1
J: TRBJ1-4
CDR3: ASSLQGAEEKLF

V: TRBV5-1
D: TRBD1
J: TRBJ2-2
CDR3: ASSRDSNTGELF

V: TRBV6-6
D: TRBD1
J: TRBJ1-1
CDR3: ASSDRGLSTEAF

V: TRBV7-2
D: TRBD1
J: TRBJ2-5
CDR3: ASSLHYRGETQY

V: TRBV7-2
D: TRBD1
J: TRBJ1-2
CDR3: ASSAGQGYGYT

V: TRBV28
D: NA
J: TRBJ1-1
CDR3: ASRKQGNTEAF

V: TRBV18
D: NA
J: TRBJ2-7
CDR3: ASSPLWGRETYEQY

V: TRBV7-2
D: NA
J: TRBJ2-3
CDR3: ASSLLSSTDTQY

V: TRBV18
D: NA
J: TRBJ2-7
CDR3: ASSPAGLHEQY

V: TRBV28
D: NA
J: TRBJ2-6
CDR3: ASSFLQGAPGANVLT